This note documents a single T cell receptor beta chain sequence. This clone was observed a handful of times. The antigen it recognizes is unknown. Base quality data are lacking; no much larger clone is found one base away. The sample holds other DNA sequences that translate to the same CDR3. TCRbeta CDR3 regions were amplified from genomic DNA by means of the immunoSEQ Assay, a bias-controlled multiplex PCR. Concerning the study's data processing: Within the assay, amplification of reference gene primers was used to estimate how many nucleated cells each sample contained. Sequence reads were collapsed and filtered to measure the absolute abundance of every unique TCRbeta CDR3 rearrangement. For each sample, productive Simpson clonality was calculated as the square root of Simpson's diversity index over productive rearrangements. TCRdb carries this immuneACCESS record with in-frame sequences only. Its versions omit some clonotypes, under half of them owing to an unresolved V gene in the studies checked, with the rest unexplained. That table supplies the V and J calls and clone size; D and trimming were determined from the DNA. The sample table shows 150,000 to 200,000 clones, and 80% to 85% are seen once. The ten top clones hold approximately 2.5% of the sample.

The data stem from a study of blood T cell repertoires in COVID-19 (dated by TCRdb to the early 2020s). In the study overall: Collaborator samples came from the United States, Italy and Spain and covered acute and convalescent phases of COVID-19. The prospective study material was composed of cDNA or gDNA derived from T cells, B-cell-depleted T cells, or PBMCs. The dataset comprised deeply sampled blood TCRbeta repertoires from subjects exposed to, actively infected with, or recovered from COVID-19. Samples were obtained from the ongoing ImmuneRACE study (first 160 participants) and from over 1,000 subjects provided by 6 global collaborators. Where HLA class I and class II types were available, the types were taken from metadata supplied by the sample provider, not from assay-based typing. Sample metadata almost always included a de-identified subject ID, COVID-19 status, age in years and sex. The repertoires were released in a freely available public database intended as a resource for research on the immune response to SARS-CoV-2.

The collaborating institutions used their own protocols to collect whole blood in K2EDTA tubes. Collaborator samples were shipped for TCRbeta analysis as frozen whole blood, isolated PBMCs, or DNA extracted from either sample type. General findings and caveats noted by the study authors: The quantity of clinical and demographic metadata differed by source and by participant and was supplied without curation.

The junction shows trimming of 5 bases on V and 5 bases on J, and the gene matches do not reach 6 bases of it. From a lookup of the germline V gene (reference sequence), CDR1 and CDR2 are SEHNR and FQNEAQ. The CDR3 goes from the cysteine to the phenylalanine over 15 residues. The sequence is cut down to CDR3 DNA, 45 bases in frame from base 1. The sample taken for sequencing was peripheral blood. The clonotype comes from a human donor with acute or convalescent COVID-19. The donor label of this sample is uncertain. This receptor chain uses TRBV7-9 and TRBJ1-4, with TRBD1 identical over 9 junction bases. The CDR3 is CASSLGTGSNEKLFF. The DNA reads TGTGCCAGCAGCCTGGGGACAGGGTCAAATGAAAAACTGTTTTTT.